This TCR beta chain was recovered during a study of T cell responses to AZD1222 COVID-19 vaccine. Overall study: Whether given at about 4 or about 12 weeks, second doses were pooled.

In the case of this clone: The target antigen is unknown.

The CDR3 runs 14 residues. The germline CDR1 and CDR2 sequences are WSHSY and SAAADI. Trimming took 4 bases from V and 3 from J; bases not matched to a gene: 4. Generated by immunoSEQ multiplex PCR, the TCRdb table keeps only in-frame clones and is missing some. This table holds about 150,000 clones, roughly 90% found once. General observations from the study: White British ancestry dominated among donors, who included more females, and clonal diversity was possibly underestimated. Increased Spike-specific TCR breadth and depth were observed after two AZD1222 doses. At baseline, seropositivity was found in only six AZD1222 recipients.

The receptor was derived from an adult in good health. V usage is TRBV10-2 and J usage is TRBJ1-1; 8 bases are shared with TRBD1. Sequenced here: peripheral blood, sampled on day 0 of AZD1222 vaccination. The CDR3 nucleotides read TGCGCCAGCAGTGTTTCAGGGGGCTACACTGAAGCTTTCTTT. This codes for CASSVSGGYTEAFF.